The T cell receptor (beta chain) under discussion was sequenced for a study of response to subunit inactivated influenza vaccine. This clonotype was counted ten times or more. Antigen specificity is unknown. General study results and limits: Authors proposed each seasonal influenza vaccination draws in few new T cells.

TCRdb re-derived calls from the RT-PCR reads in MiXCR, one entry per CDR3 protein. The sample contains 650,000 to 800,000 distinct CDR3 sequences, less than 20% of which appear only once. The V gene end was trimmed by 6 bases and the J gene end by 2 bases; junction bases not matched to a gene: 7. CDR3 length: 15 residues. Germline values: CDR1 KGHSH, CDR2 LQKENI. The chain has TRBV18 and TRBJ2-7; 10 bases fit TRBD1. The material sequenced was PBMCs from blood, taken less than 6 days after vaccination. The clonotype comes from a man aged 45-60 years who received an inactivated influenza vaccine. For the CDR3, the DNA is TGTGCCAGCTCGAACCAAGGGACAGGGGCCTACGAGCAGTACTTC. Translating it yields CASSNQGTGAYEQYF. The variable domain in full, completed from reference TRBV18 and TRBJ2-7, reads NAGVMQNPRHLVRRRGQEARLRCSPMKGHSHVYWYRQLPEEGLKFMVYLQKENIIDESGMPKERFSAEFPKEGPSILRIQQVVRGDSAAYFCASSNQGTGAYEQYFGPGTRLTVT.